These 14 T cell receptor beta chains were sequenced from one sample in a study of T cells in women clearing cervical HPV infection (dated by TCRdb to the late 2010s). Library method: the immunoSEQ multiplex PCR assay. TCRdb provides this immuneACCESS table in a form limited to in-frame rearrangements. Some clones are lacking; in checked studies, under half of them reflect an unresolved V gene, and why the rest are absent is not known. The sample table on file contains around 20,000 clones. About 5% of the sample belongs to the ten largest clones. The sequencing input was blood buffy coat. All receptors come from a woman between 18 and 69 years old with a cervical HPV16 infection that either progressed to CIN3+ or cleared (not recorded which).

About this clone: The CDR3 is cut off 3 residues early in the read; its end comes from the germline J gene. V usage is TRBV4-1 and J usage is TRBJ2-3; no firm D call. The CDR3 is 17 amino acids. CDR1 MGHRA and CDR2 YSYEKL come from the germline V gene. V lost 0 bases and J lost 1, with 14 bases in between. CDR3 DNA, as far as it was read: TGCGCCAGCAGCCAAGATAGGGTAGGGTCCGGCACAGATACG. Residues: CASSQDRVGSGTDT. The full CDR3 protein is CASSQDRVGSGTDTQYF.

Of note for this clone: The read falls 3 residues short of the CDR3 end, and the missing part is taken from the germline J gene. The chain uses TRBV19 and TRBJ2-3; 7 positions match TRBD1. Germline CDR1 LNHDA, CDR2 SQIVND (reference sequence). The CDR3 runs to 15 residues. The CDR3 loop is CASSKPRGQQETQYF. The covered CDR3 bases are TGTGCCAGTAGTAAACCAAGGGGACAGCAGGAGACG.

The CDR3 spells CAWSLHGTGVSPLHF. The part of the CDR3 DNA that was read is TGTGCCTGGAGTCTCCACGGGACAGGGGTCTCACCC. V gene TRBV30 combines with J gene TRBJ1-6; 10 nucleotides line up with TRBD1. The DNA ends 3 residues before the CDR3 does, and the rest of the CDR3 is filled in from the germline J gene. Germline V gene data show CDR1 as GTSNPN and CDR2 as SVGIG (reference sequence). J was trimmed by 10 bases and V by 2 bases; bases with no gene match: 8. The CDR3 sequence is 15 residues long.

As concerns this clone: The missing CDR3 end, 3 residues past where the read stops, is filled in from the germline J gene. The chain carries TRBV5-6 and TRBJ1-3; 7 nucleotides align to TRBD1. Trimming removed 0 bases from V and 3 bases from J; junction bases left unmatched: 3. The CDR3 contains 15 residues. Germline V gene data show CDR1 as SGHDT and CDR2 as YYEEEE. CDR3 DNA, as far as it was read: TGTGCCAGCAGCTTGGTGGCAGGGGGTGGAAACACC. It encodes CASSLVAGGGNT. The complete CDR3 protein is CASSLVAGGGNTIYF.

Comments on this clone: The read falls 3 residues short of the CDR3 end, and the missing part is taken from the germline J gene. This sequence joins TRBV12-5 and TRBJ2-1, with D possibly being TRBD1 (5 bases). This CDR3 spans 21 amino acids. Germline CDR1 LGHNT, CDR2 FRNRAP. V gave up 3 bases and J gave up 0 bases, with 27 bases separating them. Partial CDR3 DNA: TGTGCTAGTGGTTTTAAAGACAAAGGGGATCTAGAGTCCCGCTCCTACAATGAG. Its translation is CASGFKDKGDLESRSYNE. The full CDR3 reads CASGFKDKGDLESRSYNEQFF.

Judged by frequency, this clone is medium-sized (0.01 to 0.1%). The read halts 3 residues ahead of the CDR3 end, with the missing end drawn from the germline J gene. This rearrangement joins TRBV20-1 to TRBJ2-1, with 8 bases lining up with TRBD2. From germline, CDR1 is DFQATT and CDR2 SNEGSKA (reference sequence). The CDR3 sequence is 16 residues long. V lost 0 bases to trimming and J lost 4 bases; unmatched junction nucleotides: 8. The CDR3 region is CSARDPSAGDYNEQFF. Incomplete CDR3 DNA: TGCAGTGCTAGAGATCCCTCAGCGGGGGATTACAATGAG.

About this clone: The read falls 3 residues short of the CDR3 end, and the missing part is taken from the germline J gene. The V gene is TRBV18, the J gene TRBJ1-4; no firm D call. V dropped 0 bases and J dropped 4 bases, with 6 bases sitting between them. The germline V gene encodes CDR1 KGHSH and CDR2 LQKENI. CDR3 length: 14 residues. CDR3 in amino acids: CASSPPPSNEKLFF. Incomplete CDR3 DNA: TGTGCCAGCTCACCACCTCCCAGTAATGAAAAA.

CDR3: CASSVERGDTQYF. The CDR3 DNA, read in part, is TGTGCCAGCAGTGTAGAAAGGGGAGATACG. This chain connects TRBV6-4 to TRBJ2-3; D might be TRBD1 (5 bases). The CDR3 is cut off 3 residues early in the read; its end comes from the germline J gene. V shed 4 bases and J shed 5 bases, with 10 bases lying between them. Germline CDR1 reads MRHNA; CDR2 reads SNTAGT. The CDR3 is made up of 13 amino acids.

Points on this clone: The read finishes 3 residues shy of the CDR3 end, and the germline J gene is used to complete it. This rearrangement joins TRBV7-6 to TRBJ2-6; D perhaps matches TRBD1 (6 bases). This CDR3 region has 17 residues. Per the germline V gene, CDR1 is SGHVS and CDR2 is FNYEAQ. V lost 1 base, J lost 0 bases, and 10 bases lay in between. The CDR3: CASSLDSGASGANVLTF. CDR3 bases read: TGTGCCAGCAGCTTAGATTCAGGGGCCTCTGGGGCCAACGTC. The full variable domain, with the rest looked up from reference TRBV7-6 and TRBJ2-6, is GAGVSQSPRYKVTKRGQDVALRCDPISGHVSLYWYRQALGQGPEFLTYFNYEAQQDKSGLPNDRFSAERPEGSISTLTIQRTEQRDSAMYRCASSLDSGASGANVLTFGAGSRLTVL.

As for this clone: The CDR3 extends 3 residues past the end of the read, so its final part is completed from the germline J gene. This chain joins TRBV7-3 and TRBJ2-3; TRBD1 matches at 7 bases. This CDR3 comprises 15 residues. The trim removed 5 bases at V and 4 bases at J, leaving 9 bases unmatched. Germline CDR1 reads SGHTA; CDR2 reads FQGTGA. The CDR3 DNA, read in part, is TGTGCCAGCAGCACCACAGGGGTGGGTTCAGATACG. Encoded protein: CASSTTGVGSDT. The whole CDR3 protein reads CASSTTGVGSDTQYF.

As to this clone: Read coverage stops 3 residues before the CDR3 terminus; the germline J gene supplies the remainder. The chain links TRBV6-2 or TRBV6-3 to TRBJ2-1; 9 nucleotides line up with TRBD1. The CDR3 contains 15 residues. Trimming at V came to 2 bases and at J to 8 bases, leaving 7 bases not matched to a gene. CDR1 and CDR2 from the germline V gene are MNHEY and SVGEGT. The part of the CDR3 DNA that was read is TGTGCCAGCAGTTACGCGGGACAGGGATACGATGAG. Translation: CASSYAGQGYDE. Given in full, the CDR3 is CASSYAGQGYDEQFF.

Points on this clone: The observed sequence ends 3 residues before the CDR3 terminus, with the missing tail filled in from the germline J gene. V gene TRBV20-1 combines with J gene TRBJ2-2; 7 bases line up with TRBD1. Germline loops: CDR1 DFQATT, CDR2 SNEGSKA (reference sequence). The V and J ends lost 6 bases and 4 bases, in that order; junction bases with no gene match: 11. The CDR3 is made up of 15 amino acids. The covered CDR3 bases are TGCAGTGCCCAACCCCTGGACAGGACCACCGGGGAG. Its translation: CSAQPLDRTTGE. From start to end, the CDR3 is CSAQPLDRTTGELFF.

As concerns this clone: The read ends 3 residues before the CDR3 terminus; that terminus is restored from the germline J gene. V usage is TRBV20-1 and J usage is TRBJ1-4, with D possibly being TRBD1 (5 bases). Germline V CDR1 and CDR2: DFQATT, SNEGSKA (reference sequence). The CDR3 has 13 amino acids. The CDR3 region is CSGAGRDNSPLFF. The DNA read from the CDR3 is TGCAGTGGGGCCGGCAGGGATAATTCACCA.

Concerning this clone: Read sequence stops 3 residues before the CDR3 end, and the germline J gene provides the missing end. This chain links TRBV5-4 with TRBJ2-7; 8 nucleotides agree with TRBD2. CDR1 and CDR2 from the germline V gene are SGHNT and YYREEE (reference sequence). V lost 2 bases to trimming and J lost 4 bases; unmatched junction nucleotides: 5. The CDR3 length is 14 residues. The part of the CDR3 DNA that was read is TGTGCCAGCAGCTTAGGACTAGCCCCTTACGAG. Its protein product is CASSLGLAPYE. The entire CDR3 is CASSLGLAPYEQYF.